The clone carrying this TCR beta chain has at least ten counts. Its antigen is unknown. The CDR3 is made up of 13 amino acids. Germline values: CDR1 SNHLY, CDR2 FYNNEI. Trimming removed 2 bases at V and 7 bases at J, with 11 bases between. The data derive from a study of T cells in Graves' hyperthyroidism and ophthalmopathy. Predating any ophthalmopathy symptoms, the blood sample was taken at first hyperthyroidism diagnosis. Amplified TCR beta CDR3 regions came from RNA transcripts. The HTBI primer set drove a first-round RT-PCR of the TCR CDR3. TCRdb ran MiXCR on the multiplex PCR reads and lists one entry per CDR3 protein. The sample includes approximately 360,000 distinct CDR3 sequences, about a sixth of them seen just once. General observations from the study: Blood held most thyroid clonotypes expanded above 0.001 frequency.

Sequenced input: blood. This chain connects TRBV2 to TRBJ1-2; D is unresolved. The TCR comes from a woman aged 18 to 35 with Graves' hyperthyroidism that later progressed to Graves' ophthalmopathy. The CDR3, as DNA: TGTGCCAGCAGTGAACCGCTATCGGGTGGCTACACCTTC. The encoded protein is CASSEPLSGGYTF.